The 22 T cell receptor beta chains presented below share a single source sample, sequenced in a study of Ad26.COV2.S vaccination and SARS-CoV-2 variants. The treatment here: some 19 received Ad26.COV2.S at low or high dose, single or two shots; a few received placebo; per-sample allocation not given. Repertoires come from day 63 after the first vaccine or placebo injection. Profiling relied on immunoSEQ multiplex PCR, and the TCRdb table lists in-frame clones only, not all of them. This table has about 400,000 clones, 70% to 90% appearing once. The sample consisted of peripheral blood, taken in a trial of Ad26.COV2.S vaccine versus placebo. These receptors all come from a person aged 18-65 years who received the Ad26.COV2.S COVID-19 vaccine or a placebo.

CDR3 sequence (DNA): TGTGCCAGCAGTTTAAGGCCGTACCCAGACTCTGGGGCCAACGTCCTGACTTTC. Translation gives CASSLRPYPDSGANVLTF. V and J are TRBV27 and TRBJ2-6; D unresolved. The CDR3 spans 18 residues. V gave up 2 bases and J gave up 0 bases, with 14 bases separating them. Germline V gene lookup returns CDR1 MNHEY and CDR2 SMNVEV (reference sequence). Full variable domain (rest looked up from reference TRBV27 and TRBJ2-6): EAQVTQNPRYLITVTGKKLTVTCSQNMNHEYMSWYRQDPGLGLRQIYYSMNVEVTDKGDVPEGYKVSRKEKRNFPLILESPSPNQTSLYFCASSLRPYPDSGANVLTFGAGSRLTVL.

This chain connects TRBV2 to TRBJ1-2; D is unclear. The CDR3 totals 14 residues. Trimming removed 6 bases from V and 1 base from J, with 12 bases in between. In germline, CDR1 is SNHLY, CDR2 FYNNEI. CDR3 sequence reads: CASRTFGSNYGYTF. The CDR3, as DNA: TGTGCCAGCAGGACCTTTGGGAGTAACTATGGCTACACCTTC.

The chain employs TRBV7-8 and TRBJ2-2; D is unclear. The CDR3 sequence is 13 residues long. Looked up from germline, CDR1 is SGHVS and CDR2 is FQNEAQ. Trimming stripped 5 bases from V and 7 bases from J, with 11 bases between. CDR3 coding DNA: TGTGCCAGCAGCCGAGATTACAGCGGGGAGCTGTTTTTT. It is translated as CASSRDYSGELFF.

This rearrangement joins TRBV7-8 to TRBJ1-4; D gene ambiguous. CDR3 length: 12 amino acids. The V and J ends lost 5 bases and 4 bases respectively, with 5 bases between them. Germline V gene sequence: CDR1 SGHVS, CDR2 FQNEAQ. CDR3 DNA: TGTGCCAGCAGCCTGAGTAATGAAAAACTGTTTTTT. Its translation is CASSLSNEKLFF.

V is TRBV3-1 (or the pseudogene TRBV3-2) and J is TRBJ2-7, with D possibly matching TRBD2 (5 bases). This CDR3 comprises 14 residues. Trimming left V 4 bases short and J 4 bases short, with 14 bases between. Germline CDR1 and CDR2: LGHDT and YNNKEL (reference sequence). The CDR3 loop is CASSLPGKMYEQYF. In DNA, the CDR3 is TGTGCCAGCAGCCTACCGGGGAAGATGTACGAGCAGTACTTC.

The V and J genes are TRBV5-5 and TRBJ1-1; possibly TRBD1 for D (5 bases). CDR3 length: 17 amino acids. With 0 bases removed from V and 0 bases from J, the gap between germline ends came to 15 bases. Germline V gene sequence: CDR1 SGHKS, CDR2 YYEKEE (reference sequence). CDR3 loop: CASSLVVNRYMNTEAFF. The DNA for the CDR3 is TGTGCCAGCAGCTTGGTGGTGAACAGGTACATGAACACTGAAGCTTTCTTT.

The chain has TRBV19 and TRBJ1-2, with D perhaps TRBD1 (6 bases). Trimming cost V 5 bases and J 2 bases, with 9 bases left between them. The CDR3 sequence is 13 residues long. Germline loops: CDR1 LNHDA, CDR2 SQIVND (reference sequence). The CDR3 sequence is CASSGRGNYGYTF. For the CDR3, the DNA is TGTGCCAGTAGTGGTAGGGGGAACTATGGCTACACCTTC.

The chain links TRBV6-2 or TRBV6-3 to TRBJ2-2, with D uncertain. V lost 0 bases to trimming and J lost 3 bases, with 11 bases between them. Germline values: CDR1 MNHEY, CDR2 SVGEGT. This CDR3 is built from 16 residues. The CDR3 protein is CASSYSRWKDTGELFF. CDR3 in DNA: TGTGCCAGCAGTTACTCGAGATGGAAGGACACCGGGGAGCTGTTTTTT.

V and J are TRBV12-5 and TRBJ1-1, with D unclear. Deletions cut 0 bases from V and 0 bases from J, with 5 bases between. The CDR3 is made up of 14 amino acids. Germline CDR1 is LGHNT and CDR2 is FRNRAP. CDR3 DNA: TGTGCTAGTGGTTTGGTACGATTGAACACTGAAGCTTTCTTT. This gives the protein CASGLVRLNTEAFF. Based on the CDR3 plus reference TRBV12-5 and TRBJ1-1, the full variable domain is DARVTQTPRHKVTEMGQEVTMRCQPILGHNTVFWYRQTMMQGLELLAYFRNRAPLDDSGMPKDRFSAEMPDATLATLKIQPSEPRDSAVYFCASGLVRLNTEAFFGQGTRLTVV.

The CDR3 DNA reads as TGTGCCAGCAGCTTGAGGGTATGGGAAGCCGGGGAGCTGTTTTTT. Translation: CASSLRVWEAGELFF. The gene calls are TRBV11-2 and TRBJ2-2, with D maybe TRBD2 (5 bases). The germline gives CDR1 SGHAT, CDR2 FQNNGV. This CDR3 has 15 amino acids. The V and J ends lost 3 bases and 6 bases respectively, with 14 bases between them.

V usage is TRBV7-9 and J usage is TRBJ1-5; D ambiguous. This CDR3 contains 14 residues. Germline V CDR1 and CDR2: SEHNR, FQNEAQ (reference sequence). Trimming left V 1 base short and J 0 bases short, with 4 bases between. The CDR3 loop is CASSLGTSNQPQHF. The CDR3 nucleotides are TGTGCCAGCAGCTTAGGGACTAGCAATCAGCCCCAGCATTTT.

The J gene is TRBJ2-3, the V gene TRBV11-2; D may be TRBD1 or TRBD2 (6 bases each). The V gene lost 2 bases and the J gene lost 2 bases, with 23 bases spanning the gap. The CDR3 has 19 amino acids. Germline CDR1 reads SGHAT; CDR2 reads FQNNGV. The CDR3 loop reads CASSLRGFFLGGHTDTQYF. CDR3 nucleotides: TGTGCCAGCAGCTTACGGGGTTTTTTTCTAGGGGGGCACACAGATACGCAGTATTTT.

The chain is built from TRBV5-5 and TRBJ2-1; 7 bases fit TRBD1. The CDR3 consists of 12 residues. Looked up from germline, CDR1 is SGHKS and CDR2 is YYEKEE (reference sequence). After removal of 3 bases from V and 8 bases from J, the junction contained 2 bases not matched to a gene. The CDR3 spells CASSSTGDEQFF. CDR3 in DNA: TGTGCCAGCAGCTCCACAGGGGATGAGCAGTTCTTC. The complete variable domain, with remaining parts taken from reference TRBV5-5 and TRBJ2-1, reads DAGVTQSPTHLIKTRGQQVTLRCSPISGHKSVSWYQQVLGQGPQFIFQYYEKEERGRGNFPDRFSARQFPNYSSELNVNALLLGDSALYLCASSSTGDEQFFGPGTRLTVL.

J is TRBJ2-2 and V is TRBV30, with D perhaps matching TRBD2 (6 bases). CDR3 length equals 15 residues. Looked up from germline, CDR1 is GTSNPN and CDR2 is SVGIG (reference sequence). V lost 1 base and J 2 bases, leaving 11 bases between the germline ends. Here the CDR3 DNA reads TGTGCCTGGAGTGCGACGACTAGAAACACCGGGGAGCTGTTTTTT. It translates to CAWSATTRNTGELFF.

The chain uses TRBV14 and TRBJ1-5; D remains ambiguous. V lost 4 bases to trimming and J lost 5 bases, with 21 bases between them. From germline, CDR1 is SGHDN and CDR2 FVKESK. CDR3 length equals 17 residues. CDR3 sequence reads: CASSRAQAPRVYQPQHF. DNA for the CDR3: TGTGCCAGCAGCCGGGCGCAGGCCCCGCGGGTATATCAGCCCCAGCATTTT.

CDR3 in amino acids: CASSGYVEQYF. The CDR3, as DNA: TGTGCCAGCAGCGGCTATGTCGAGCAGTACTTC. This chain uses TRBV11-2 with TRBJ2-7; D unclear. With 5 bases removed from V and 6 bases from J, the gap between germline ends came to 8 bases. Germline V gene lookup returns CDR1 SGHAT and CDR2 FQNNGV. This CDR3 is 11 amino acids long.

In this sample, this clone turned up once. The V gene is TRBV5-1, the J gene TRBJ1-1; D unclear. This CDR3 contains 12 residues. V dropped 6 bases and J dropped 4 bases, with 10 bases sitting between them. Germline V gene data show CDR1 as SGHRS and CDR2 as YFSETQ. The CDR3 nucleotides read TGCGCCAGCACCGGTGTGGGCACTGAAGCTTTCTTT. It codes for CASTGVGTEAFF.

The chain is built from TRBV19 and TRBJ1-3; D is uncertain. From germline, CDR1 is LNHDA and CDR2 SQIVND (reference sequence). The germline V and J ends were trimmed by 0 bases and 2 bases, with 11 bases remaining between them. This CDR3 spans 16 amino acids. For the CDR3, the DNA is TGTGCCAGTAGTATAGAAGTTCGGAGGGCTGGAAACACCATATATTTT. Protein sequence: CASSIEVRRAGNTIYF.

The CDR3 bases are TGTGCCAGCAGCTTAGGGGCTAGCGGGGGAGAGGAGACCCAGTACTTC. It specifies CASSLGASGGEETQYF. The V gene is TRBV13, the J gene TRBJ2-5; 10 bases are shared with TRBD2. Germline V gene sequence: CDR1 PRHDT, CDR2 FYEKMQ (reference sequence). The trim removed 0 bases at V and 5 bases at J, leaving 6 bases unmatched. The CDR3 runs to 16 residues.

This rearrangement joins TRBV7-2 to TRBJ2-1; 8 nucleotides agree with TRBD1. The CDR3 spans 16 residues. With 4 bases clipped from V and 2 bases from J, the junction kept 7 bases outside the gene matches. CDR1 and CDR2 from the germline V gene are SGHTA and FQGNSA. CDR3 sequence: CASSSIGQGAYNEQFF. DNA of the CDR3: TGTGCCAGCAGCTCCATAGGACAGGGAGCCTACAATGAGCAGTTCTTC.

This rearrangement joins TRBV5-8 to TRBJ2-4, with unresolved D. CDR1 is SGHTS, CDR2 YDEGEE, per germline. This CDR3 is 15 amino acids long. V was shortened by 0 bases and J by 3 bases, with 10 bases between the two germline ends. This CDR3 is CASSLGDPLKNIQYF. In DNA form, the CDR3 reads TGTGCCAGCAGCTTGGGGGATCCTCTCAAAAACATTCAGTACTTC.

This sequence joins TRBV25-1 and TRBJ1-4; 7 bases are shared with TRBD1. Germline loops: CDR1 MGHDK, CDR2 SYGVNS. V shed 1 base and J 5 bases; nucleotides not matched to a gene: 7. CDR3 length: 16 amino acids. The CDR3 nucleotides read TGTGCCAGCAGTGAATTTTCGGGACAGCTCAATGAAAAACTGTTTTTT. As protein: CASSEFSGQLNEKLFF.